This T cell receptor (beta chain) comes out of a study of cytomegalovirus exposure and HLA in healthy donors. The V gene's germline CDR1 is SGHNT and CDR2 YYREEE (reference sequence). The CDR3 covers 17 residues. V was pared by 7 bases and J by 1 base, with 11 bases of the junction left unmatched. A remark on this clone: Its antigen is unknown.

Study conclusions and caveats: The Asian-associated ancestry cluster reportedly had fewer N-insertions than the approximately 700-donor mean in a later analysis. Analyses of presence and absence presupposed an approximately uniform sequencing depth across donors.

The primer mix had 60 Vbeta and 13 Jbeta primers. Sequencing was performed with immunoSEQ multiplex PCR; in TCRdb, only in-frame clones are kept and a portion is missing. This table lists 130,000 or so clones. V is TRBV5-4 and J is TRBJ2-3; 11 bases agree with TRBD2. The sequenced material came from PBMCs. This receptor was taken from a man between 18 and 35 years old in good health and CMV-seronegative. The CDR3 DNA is TGTGCCAGCGACCTTAGCGGGGGGGTAGGGGGCACAGATACGCAGTATTTT. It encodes CASDLSGGVGGTDTQYF.